These T cell receptor beta chains were read from a single sample in a study of read filtering for tumor transcriptome and immune sequencing. TCRdb reprocessed the reads via MiXCR and lists one record per CDR3 protein. Of tens of thousands of distinct CDR3 sequences in the sample, over 9.5% were seen once. The material sequenced was a population of CD138-negative cells sorted from bone marrow. Receptors were obtained from a donor at least 40 years old with multiple myeloma. Both conserved end residues are part of each CDR3. The D gene is left open where the match is weak. Expanded clones are given a class, and other clones once, few, many or no size at all.

TRBV4-1	.	13	many	TRBJ1-1	CASSRLRGTEAFF	TGCGCCAGCAGCCGCCTGAGGGGCACTGAAGCTTTCTTT
TRBV28	.	15	many	TRBJ1-6	CASSLGPASSVPLHF	TGTGCCAGCAGCCTTGGGCCTGCTTCTTCCGTGCCCCTCCACTTT
TRBV5-1	TRBD1	14	many	TRBJ1-1	CASSSAGGHTEAFF	TGCGCCAGCAGCTCCGCAGGGGGTCACACTGAAGCTTTCTTT
TRBV20-1	TRBD2	15	many	TRBJ2-7	CSAREAGGMYYEQYF	TGCAGTGCTAGAGAGGCGGGGGGAATGTACTACGAGCAGTACTTC
TRBV4-1	.	13	many	TRBJ2-7	CASSQVVLDEQYF	TGCGCCAGCAGCCAAGTGGTATTGGACGAGCAGTACTTC
TRBV19	.	16	many	TRBJ2-7	CASSLTGQSYSYEQYF	TGTGCCAGTAGTTTGACTGGACAGTCTTACTCCTACGAGCAGTACTTC
TRBV3-1	.	13	many	TRBJ1-1	CASSRMGEDEAFF	TGTGCCAGCAGCCGGATGGGGGAGGATGAAGCTTTCTTT
TRBV5-1	.	14	many	TRBJ2-3	CASADRSGTDTQYF	TGCGCCAGCGCAGACAGGTCCGGAACAGATACGCAGTATTTT
TRBV7-9	TRBD1	14	medium-sized	TRBJ2-1	CASSAGQGEGEQFF	TGTGCCAGCAGCGCTGGACAGGGGGAGGGTGAGCAGTTCTTC
TRBV18	.	16	medium-sized	TRBJ1-4	CASSPLGGATNEKLFF	TGTGCCAGCTCACCACTCGGGGGAGCAACTAATGAAAAACTGTTTTTT
TRBV14	TRBD2	13	many	TRBJ2-4	CASSQVGRGGLVF	TGTGCCAGCAGCCAAGTTGGGCGGGGGGGCTTGGTTTTC
TRBV24-1	.	13	many	TRBJ2-7	CATSDSGTFSQYF	TGTGCCACCAGTGATTCCGGGACCTTCAGCCAGTACTTC
TRBV2	.	13	many	TRBJ1-1	CASATQGNTEAFF	TGTGCCAGCGCCACCCAGGGAAACACTGAAGCTTTCTTT
TRBV20-1	.	14	.	TRBJ2-2	CSAGDMTTFGELFF	TGCAGTGCGGGTGACATGACTACCTTCGGGGAGCTGTTTTTT
TRBV7-9	.	15	many	TRBJ1-5	CASSRDLPGGQPQHF	TGTGCCAGCAGCCGGGACCTTCCCGGGGGTCAGCCCCAGCATTTT
TRBV21-1	.	14	many	TRBJ2-1	CASSVGHFYNEQFF	TGTGCCAGCAGCGTGGGACATTTCTACAATGAGCAGTTCTTC
TRBV27	.	13	many	TRBJ1-1	CASTAGRVTEAFF	TGTGCCAGCACCGCCGGCAGGGTCACTGAAGCTTTCTTT
TRBV5-4	.	15	many	TRBJ2-1	CASSLAGPGNNEQFF	TGTGCCAGCAGCTTGGCGGGGCCTGGGAACAATGAGCAGTTCTTC
TRBV20-1	.	13	few	TRBJ1-2	CSARDLETYGYTF	TGCAGTGCTAGAGATCTGGAGACCTATGGCTACACCTTC
TRBV6-1	.	13	many	TRBJ1-5	CASSVRRERPQHF	TGTGCCAGCAGTGTACGACGGGAGAGGCCCCAGCATTTT
TRBV25-1	TRBD2	17	few	TRBJ2-2	CASSDPASGGNTGELFF	TGTGCCAGCAGTGACCCCGCTAGCGGGGGGAACACCGGGGAGCTGTTTTTT
TRBV20-1	.	14	many	TRBJ2-2	CSARLPANTGELFF	TGCAGTGCTAGACTTCCCGCGAACACCGGGGAGCTGTTTTTT
TRBV3-1	.	12	many	TRBJ2-1	CASSQKHNEQFF	TGTGCCAGCAGCCAAAAGCACAATGAGCAGTTCTTC